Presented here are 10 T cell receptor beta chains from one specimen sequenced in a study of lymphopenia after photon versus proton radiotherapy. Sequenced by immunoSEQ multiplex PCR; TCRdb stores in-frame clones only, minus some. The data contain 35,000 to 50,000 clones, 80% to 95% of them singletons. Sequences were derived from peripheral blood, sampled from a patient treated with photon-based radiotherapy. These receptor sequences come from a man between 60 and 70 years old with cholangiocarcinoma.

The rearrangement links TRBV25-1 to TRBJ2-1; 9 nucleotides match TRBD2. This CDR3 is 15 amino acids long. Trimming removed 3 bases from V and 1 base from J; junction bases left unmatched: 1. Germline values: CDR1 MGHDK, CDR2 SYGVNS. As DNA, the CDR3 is TGTGCCAGCAGTGAGACTAGCGGTTCCTACAATGAGCAGTTCTTC. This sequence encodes CASSETSGSYNEQFF.

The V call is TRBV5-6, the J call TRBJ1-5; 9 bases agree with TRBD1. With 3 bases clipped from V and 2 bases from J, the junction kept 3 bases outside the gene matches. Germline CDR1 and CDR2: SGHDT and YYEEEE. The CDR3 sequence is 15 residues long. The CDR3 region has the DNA TGTGCCAGCAGCTGGGGACAGGGAGGCAATCAGCCCCAGCATTTT. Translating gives CASSWGQGGNQPQHF.

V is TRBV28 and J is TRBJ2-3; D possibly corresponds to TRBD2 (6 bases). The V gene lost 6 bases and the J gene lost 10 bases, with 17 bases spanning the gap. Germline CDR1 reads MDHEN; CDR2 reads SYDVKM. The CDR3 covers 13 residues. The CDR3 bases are TGTGCCAGCAGCCCCTCCGCCCGGGGGTCGCAGTATTTT. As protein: CASSPSARGSQYF.

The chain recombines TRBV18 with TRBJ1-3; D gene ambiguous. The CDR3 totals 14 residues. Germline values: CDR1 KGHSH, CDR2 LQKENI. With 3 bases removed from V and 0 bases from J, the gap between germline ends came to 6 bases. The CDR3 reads CASSPTLSGNTIYF. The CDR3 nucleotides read TGTGCCAGCTCACCGACCCTCTCTGGAAACACCATATATTTT.

CDR3 protein: CASSPRLYEQFF. Here the CDR3 DNA reads TGTGCCAGCTCACCACGGCTGTATGAGCAGTTCTTC. This chain uses TRBV18 with TRBJ2-1; D is unresolved. V dropped 1 base and J dropped 8 bases, with 6 bases sitting between them. This CDR3 has 12 amino acids. Germline loops: CDR1 KGHSH, CDR2 LQKENI. Looking up the rest from reference TRBV18 and TRBJ2-1 gives the full variable domain: NAGVMQNPRHLVRRRGQEARLRCSPMKGHSHVYWYRQLPEEGLKFMVYLQKENIIDESGMPKERFSAEFPKEGPSILRIQQVVRGDSAAYFCASSPRLYEQFFGPGTRLTVL.

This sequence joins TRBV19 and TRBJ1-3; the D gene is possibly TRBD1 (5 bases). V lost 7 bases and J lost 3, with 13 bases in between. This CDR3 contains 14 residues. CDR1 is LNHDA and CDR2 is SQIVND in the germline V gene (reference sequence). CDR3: CASMSGTSGNTIYF. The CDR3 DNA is TGTGCCAGTATGTCCGGGACGAGTGGAAACACCATATATTTT.

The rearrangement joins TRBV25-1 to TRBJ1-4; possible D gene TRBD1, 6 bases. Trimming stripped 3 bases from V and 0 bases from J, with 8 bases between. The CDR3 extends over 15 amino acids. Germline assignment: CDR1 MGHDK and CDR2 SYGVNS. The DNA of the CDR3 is TGTGCCAGCAGTGAGGGGGCTTCAACTAATGAAAAACTGTTTTTT. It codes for CASSEGASTNEKLFF.

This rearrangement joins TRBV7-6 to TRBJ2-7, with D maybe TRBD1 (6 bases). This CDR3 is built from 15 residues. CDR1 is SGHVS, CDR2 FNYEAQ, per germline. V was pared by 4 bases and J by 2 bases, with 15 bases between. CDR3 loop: CASSSQSRGTYEQYF. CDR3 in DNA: TGTGCCAGCAGCTCGCAGTCGAGGGGGACCTACGAGCAGTACTTC.

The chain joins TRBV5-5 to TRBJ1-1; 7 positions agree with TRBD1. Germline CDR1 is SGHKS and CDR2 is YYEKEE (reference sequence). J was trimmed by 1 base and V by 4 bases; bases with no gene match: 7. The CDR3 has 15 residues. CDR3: CASSVTGTENTEAFF. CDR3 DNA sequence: TGTGCCAGCAGCGTCACCGGGACAGAGAACACTGAAGCTTTCTTT.

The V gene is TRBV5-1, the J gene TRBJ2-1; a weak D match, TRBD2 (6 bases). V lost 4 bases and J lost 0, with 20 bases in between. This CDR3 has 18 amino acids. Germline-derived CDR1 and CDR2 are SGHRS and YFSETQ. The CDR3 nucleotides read TGCGCCAGCAGCCGACTACAGGAGGGCTTGAGCTCCTACAATGAGCAGTTCTTC. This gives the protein CASSRLQEGLSSYNEQFF.